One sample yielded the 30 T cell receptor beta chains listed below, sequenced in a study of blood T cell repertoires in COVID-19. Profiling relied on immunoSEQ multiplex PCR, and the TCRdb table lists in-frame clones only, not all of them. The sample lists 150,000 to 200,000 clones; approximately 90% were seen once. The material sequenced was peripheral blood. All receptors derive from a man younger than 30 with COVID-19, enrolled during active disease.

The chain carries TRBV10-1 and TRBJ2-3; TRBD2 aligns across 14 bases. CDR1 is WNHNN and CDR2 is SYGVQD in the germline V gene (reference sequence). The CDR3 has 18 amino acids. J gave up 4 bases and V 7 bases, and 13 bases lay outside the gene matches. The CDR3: CASIGTAGTSGSPDTQYF. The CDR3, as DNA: TGCGCCAGCATCGGGACAGCCGGGACTAGCGGGAGCCCAGATACGCAGTATTTT.

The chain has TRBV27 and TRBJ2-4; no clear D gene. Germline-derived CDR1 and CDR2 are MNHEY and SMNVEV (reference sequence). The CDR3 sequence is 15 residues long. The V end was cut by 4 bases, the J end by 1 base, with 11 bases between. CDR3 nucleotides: TGTGCCAGCAGTTCTGCAGTATGGGCCAAAAACATTCAGTACTTC. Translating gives CASSSAVWAKNIQYF.

CDR3 in amino acids: CASKIQGIFDTEAFF. DNA of the CDR3: TGTGCCAGTAAGATACAGGGAATTTTCGACACTGAAGCTTTCTTT. The genes are TRBV19 and TRBJ1-1; possible D gene TRBD1, 6 bases. This CDR3 has 15 residues. Germline V lookup: CDR1 LNHDA, CDR2 SQIVND (reference sequence). V lost 7 bases, J lost 3 bases, and 18 bases lay in between.

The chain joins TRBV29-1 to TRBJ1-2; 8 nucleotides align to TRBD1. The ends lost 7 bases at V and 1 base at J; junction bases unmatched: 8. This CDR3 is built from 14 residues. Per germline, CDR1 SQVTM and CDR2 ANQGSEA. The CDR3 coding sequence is TGCAGCGCTGGGCGACAGGGGATTAACTATGGCTACACCTTC. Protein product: CSAGRQGINYGYTF. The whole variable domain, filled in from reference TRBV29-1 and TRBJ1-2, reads SAVISQKPSRDICQRGTSLTIQCQVDSQVTMMFWYRQQPGQSLTLIATANQGSEATYESGFVIDKFPISRPNLTFSTLTVSNMSPEDSSIYLCSAGRQGINYGYTFGSGTRLTVV.

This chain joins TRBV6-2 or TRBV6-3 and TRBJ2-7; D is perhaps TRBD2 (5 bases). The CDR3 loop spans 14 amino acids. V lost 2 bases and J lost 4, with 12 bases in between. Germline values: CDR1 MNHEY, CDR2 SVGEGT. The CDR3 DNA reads TGTGCCAGCAGTTACCACGCACGCGGGTACGAGCAGTACTTC. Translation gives CASSYHARGYEQYF.

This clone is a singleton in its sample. Here the CDR3 reads CASSIYRGYWEQYF. The CDR3 DNA reads TGTGCCAGTAGTATCTACAGGGGATATTGGGAGCAGTACTTC. The rearrangement links TRBV19 to TRBJ2-7; 7 bases are shared with TRBD1. CDR1 and CDR2 (germline): LNHDA, SQIVND (reference sequence). Trimming removed 3 bases from V and 7 bases from J; junction bases left unmatched: 9. The CDR3 runs 14 residues.

CDR3 region: CASSLVAGTYNEQFF. The CDR3 DNA is TGTGCCAGCAGCTTAGTAGCGGGGACTTACAATGAGCAGTTCTTC. This chain links TRBV11-2 with TRBJ2-1; 8 positions agree with TRBD2. The CDR3 has 15 residues. The V and J ends lost 1 base and 4 bases, in that order; junction bases with no gene match: 3. The germline CDR1 and CDR2 sequences are SGHAT and FQNNGV.

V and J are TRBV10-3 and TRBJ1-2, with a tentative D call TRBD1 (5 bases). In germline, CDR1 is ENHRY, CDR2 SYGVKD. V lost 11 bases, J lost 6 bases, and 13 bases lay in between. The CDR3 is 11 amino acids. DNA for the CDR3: TGTGCCTTCCTCGGGGGGGATGGCTACACCTTC. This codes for CAFLGGDGYTF.

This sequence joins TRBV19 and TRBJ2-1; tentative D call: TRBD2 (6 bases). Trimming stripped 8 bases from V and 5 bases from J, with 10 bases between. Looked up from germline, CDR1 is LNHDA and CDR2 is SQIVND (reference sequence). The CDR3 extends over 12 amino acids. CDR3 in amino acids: CASSSSDNEQFF. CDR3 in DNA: TGTGCCAGTTCTTCTAGCGACAATGAGCAGTTCTTC. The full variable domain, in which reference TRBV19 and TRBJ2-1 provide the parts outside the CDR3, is DGGITQSPKYLFRKEGQNVTLSCEQNLNHDAMYWYRQDPGQGLRLIYYSQIVNDFQKGDIAEGYSVSREKKESFPLTVTSAQKNPTAFYLCASSSSDNEQFFGPGTRLTVL.

The CDR3, as DNA: TGTGCCAGCAGTCCCCGGGGTCCGTCCAATCAGCCCCAGCATTTT. The encoded protein is CASSPRGPSNQPQHF. This chain uses TRBV6-2 or TRBV6-3 with TRBJ1-5; D gene uncertain. Trimming cost V 5 bases and J 3 bases, with 14 bases left between them. This CDR3 comprises 15 residues. The germline gives CDR1 MNHEY, CDR2 SVGEGT.

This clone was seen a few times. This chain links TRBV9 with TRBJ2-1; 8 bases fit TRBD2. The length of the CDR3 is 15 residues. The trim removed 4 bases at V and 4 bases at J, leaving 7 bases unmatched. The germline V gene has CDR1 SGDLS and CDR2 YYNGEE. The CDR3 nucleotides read TGTGCCAGCAGCCCTGGGATAGCGGGGTACAATGAGCAGTTCTTC. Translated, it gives CASSPGIAGYNEQFF.

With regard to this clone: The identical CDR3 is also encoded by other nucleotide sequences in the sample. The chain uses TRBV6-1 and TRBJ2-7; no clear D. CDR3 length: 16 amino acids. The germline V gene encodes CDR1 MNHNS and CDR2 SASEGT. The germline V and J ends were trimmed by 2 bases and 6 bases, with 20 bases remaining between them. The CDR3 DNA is TGTGCCAGCAGTGAATGGAATGCTTGGAGAGTCCTCGAGCAGTACTTC. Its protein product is CASSEWNAWRVLEQYF.

CDR3 sequence: CASSLGASNTGELFF. In nucleotides, the CDR3 is TGTGCCAGCAGCTTAGGGGCCTCGAACACCGGGGAGCTGTTTTTT. The chain combines TRBV11-3 with TRBJ2-2; D uncertain. The germline gives CDR1 SGHNT, CDR2 YENEEA. Trimming cost V 1 base and J 0 bases, with 6 bases left between them. This CDR3 comprises 15 residues.

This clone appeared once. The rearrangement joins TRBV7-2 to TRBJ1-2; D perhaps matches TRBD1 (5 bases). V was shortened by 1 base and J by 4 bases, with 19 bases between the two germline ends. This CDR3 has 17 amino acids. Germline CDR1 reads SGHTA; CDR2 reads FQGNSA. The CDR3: CASSLVGYRKISYGYTF. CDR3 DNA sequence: TGTGCCAGCAGCTTAGTAGGGTACAGGAAGATATCCTATGGCTACACCTTC.

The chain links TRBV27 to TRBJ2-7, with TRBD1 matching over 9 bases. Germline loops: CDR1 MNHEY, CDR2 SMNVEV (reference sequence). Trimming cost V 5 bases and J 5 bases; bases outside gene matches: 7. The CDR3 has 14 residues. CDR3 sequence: CASSPAGTGNEQYF. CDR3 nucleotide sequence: TGTGCCAGCAGTCCCGCCGGGACAGGGAACGAGCAGTACTTC.

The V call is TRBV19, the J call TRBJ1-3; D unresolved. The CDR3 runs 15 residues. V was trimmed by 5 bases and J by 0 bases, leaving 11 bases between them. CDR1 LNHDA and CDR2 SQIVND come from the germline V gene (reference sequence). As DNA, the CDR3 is TGTGCCAGTAGTGCCCAGGCGTTCTCTGGAAACACCATATATTTT. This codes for CASSAQAFSGNTIYF.

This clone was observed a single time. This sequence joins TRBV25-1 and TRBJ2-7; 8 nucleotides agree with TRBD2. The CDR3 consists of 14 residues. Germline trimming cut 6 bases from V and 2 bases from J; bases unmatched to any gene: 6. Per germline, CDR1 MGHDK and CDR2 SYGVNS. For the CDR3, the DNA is TGTGCCAGCAGCGGCCGGGAGGGCCCCTACGAGCAGTACTTC. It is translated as CASSGREGPYEQYF.

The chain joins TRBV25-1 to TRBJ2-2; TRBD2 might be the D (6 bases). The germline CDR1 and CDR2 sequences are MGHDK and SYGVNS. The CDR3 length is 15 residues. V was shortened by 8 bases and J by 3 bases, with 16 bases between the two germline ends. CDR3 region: CASSPRRGDTGELFF. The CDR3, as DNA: TGTGCCAGCTCCCCTCGGCGCGGGGACACCGGGGAGCTGTTTTTT.

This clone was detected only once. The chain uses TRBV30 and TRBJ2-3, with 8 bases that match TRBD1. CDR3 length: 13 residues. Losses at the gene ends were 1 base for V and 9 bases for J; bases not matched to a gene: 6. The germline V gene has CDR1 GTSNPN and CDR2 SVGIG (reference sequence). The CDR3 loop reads CAWSEFRGRTQYF. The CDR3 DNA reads TGTGCCTGGAGTGAGTTCAGGGGGCGCACGCAGTATTTT.

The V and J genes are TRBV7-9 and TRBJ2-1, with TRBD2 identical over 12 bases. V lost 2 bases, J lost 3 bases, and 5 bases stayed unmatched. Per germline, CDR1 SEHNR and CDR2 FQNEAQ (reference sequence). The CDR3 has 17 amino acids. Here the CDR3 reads CASSLPTSGSIYNEQFF. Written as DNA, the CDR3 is TGTGCCAGCAGCTTACCGACTAGCGGGAGTATCTACAATGAGCAGTTCTTC.

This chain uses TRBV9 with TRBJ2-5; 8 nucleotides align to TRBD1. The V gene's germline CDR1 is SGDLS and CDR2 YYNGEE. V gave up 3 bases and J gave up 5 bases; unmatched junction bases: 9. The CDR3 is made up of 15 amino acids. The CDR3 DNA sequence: TGTGCCAGCAGCGGGGGGACAGGTGGTAGGGAGACCCAGTACTTC. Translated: CASSGGTGGRETQYF. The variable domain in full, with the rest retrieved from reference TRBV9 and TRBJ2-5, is DSGVTQTPKHLITATGQRVTLRCSPRSGDLSVYWYQQSLDQGLQFLIQYYNGEERAKGNILERFSAQQFPDLHSELNLSSLELGDSALYFCASSGGTGGRETQYFGPGTRLLVL.

The DNA of the CDR3 is TGTGCCAGCAGTGACCTCGTGGGAGTACTAAACAATGAGCAGTTCTTC. As protein: CASSDLVGVLNNEQFF. The chain is built from TRBV6-4 and TRBJ2-1, with D possibly being TRBD2 (5 bases). This CDR3 has 16 residues. The V gene's germline CDR1 is MRHNA and CDR2 SNTAGT. V was shortened by 2 bases and J by 5 bases, with 16 bases between the two germline ends.

The CDR3 is CASSLVAGLAGGTYNEQFF. The DNA of the CDR3 is TGTGCCAGCAGCTTAGTTGCAGGACTAGCGGGAGGTACCTACAATGAGCAGTTCTTC. V usage is TRBV7-2 and J usage is TRBJ2-1; 14 bases match TRBD2. V was pared by 1 base and J by 2 bases, with 7 bases of the junction left unmatched. This CDR3 has 19 amino acids. CDR1 is SGHTA, CDR2 FQGNSA, per germline.

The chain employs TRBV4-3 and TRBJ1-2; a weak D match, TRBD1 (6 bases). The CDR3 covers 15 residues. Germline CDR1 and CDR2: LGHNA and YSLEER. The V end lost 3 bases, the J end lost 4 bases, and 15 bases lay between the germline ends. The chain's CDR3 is CASSQYGGASYGYTF. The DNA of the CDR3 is TGCGCCAGCAGCCAGTACGGGGGGGCCTCCTATGGCTACACCTTC.

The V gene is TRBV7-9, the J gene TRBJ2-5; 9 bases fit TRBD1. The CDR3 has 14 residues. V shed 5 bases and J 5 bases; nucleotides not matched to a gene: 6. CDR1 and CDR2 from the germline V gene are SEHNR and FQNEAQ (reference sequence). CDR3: CASSRDRARETQYF. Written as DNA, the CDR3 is TGTGCCAGCAGCAGGGACAGGGCGAGGGAGACCCAGTACTTC.

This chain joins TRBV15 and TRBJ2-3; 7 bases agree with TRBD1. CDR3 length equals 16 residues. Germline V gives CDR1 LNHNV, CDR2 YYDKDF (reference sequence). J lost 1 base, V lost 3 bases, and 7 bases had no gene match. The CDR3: CATSSLKGQRTDTQYF. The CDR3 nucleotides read TGTGCCACCAGCAGTCTGAAGGGACAGCGCACAGATACGCAGTATTTT.

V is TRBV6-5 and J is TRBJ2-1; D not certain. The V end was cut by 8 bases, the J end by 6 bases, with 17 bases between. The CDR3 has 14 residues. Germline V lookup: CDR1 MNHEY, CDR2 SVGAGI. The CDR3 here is CASVSSSLGNEQFF. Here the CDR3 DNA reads TGTGCCAGCGTATCTAGTTCCTTGGGCAATGAGCAGTTCTTC.

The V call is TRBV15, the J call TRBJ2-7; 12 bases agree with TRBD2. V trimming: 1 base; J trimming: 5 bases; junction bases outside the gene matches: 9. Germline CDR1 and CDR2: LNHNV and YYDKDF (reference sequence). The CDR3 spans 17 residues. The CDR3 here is CATSRGRRASGRDEQYF. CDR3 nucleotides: TGTGCCACCAGCAGAGGGAGGAGGGCTAGCGGGAGGGACGAGCAGTACTTC.

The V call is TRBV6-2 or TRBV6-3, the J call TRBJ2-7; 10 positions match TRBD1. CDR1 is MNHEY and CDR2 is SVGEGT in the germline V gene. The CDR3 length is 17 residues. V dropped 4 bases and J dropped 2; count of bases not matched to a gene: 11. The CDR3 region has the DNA TGTGCCAGCAGTTGGAATCCGGGACAGGGGCCTACCTACGAGCAGTACTTC. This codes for CASSWNPGQGPTYEQYF.

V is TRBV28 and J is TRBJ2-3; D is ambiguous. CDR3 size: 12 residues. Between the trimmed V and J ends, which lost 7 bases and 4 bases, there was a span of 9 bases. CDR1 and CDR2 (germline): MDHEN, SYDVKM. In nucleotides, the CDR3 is TGTGCCAGCACCCCCCGGGCAGATACGCAGTATTTT. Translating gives CASTPRADTQYF.